This is a list of T cell receptor beta chains from one sample in a study of glioma-infiltrating T cells after dendritic cell vaccination. Data came from immunoSEQ multiplex PCR; TCRdb stores just in-frame clones and leaves some out. The repertoire consists of around 90,000 clones, with 70% to 90% occurring once and the leading ten covering less than 2.5%. This specimen was blood, taken after dendritic cell vaccination. The origin of the receptors is a human donor with glioblastoma. Each CDR3 is given with its conserved first and last residue. Each record gives: J gene, V gene, CDR3 length, clone size, D gene, CDR3 DNA, CDR3 protein. The D gene is left open where the match is weak. Only some rows state a clone size, as once, few, many or a class for expanded clones.

TRBJ2-1 | TRBV9 | 15 | NA | NA | TGTGCCAGCAGCGTAGCACTGAGCTCCTACAATGAGCAGTTCTTC | CASSVALSSYNEQFF
TRBJ2-3 | TRBV4-1 | 16 | NA | TRBD2 | TGCGCCAGCAGCCAAGATTTAGCGGGAGCGAAAGATACGCAGTATTTT | CASSQDLAGAKDTQYF
TRBJ1-1 | TRBV18 | 13 | NA | NA | TGTGCCAGCTCCCAGGCCGGGGTGGATGAAGCTTTCTTT | CASSQAGVDEAFF
TRBJ1-3 | TRBV5-1 | 12 | NA | NA | TGCGCCAGCACTTCGGCTGGAAACACCATATATTTT | CASTSAGNTIYF
TRBJ2-5 | TRBV7-6 | 12 | once | NA | TGTGCCAGCAGCTTAGTAGAAGAGACCCAGTACTTC | CASSLVEETQYF
TRBJ1-3 | TRBV5-4 | 14 | NA | NA | TGTGCCAGCAGCCCGGACAATGCTGGAAACACCATATATTTT | CASSPDNAGNTIYF
TRBJ1-2 | TRBV30 | 14 | NA | TRBD1 | TGTGCCTGGAGTTACGCAGGGGGCATCTTTGGCTACACCTTC | CAWSYAGGIFGYTF
TRBJ1-1 | TRBV2 | 15 | NA | TRBD1 | TGTGCCAGCAGCCCTCTCGAGACAGGGATCACTGAAGCTTTCTTT | CASSPLETGITEAFF
TRBJ1-2 | TRBV7-9 | 13 | NA | NA | TGTGCCAGCAGTCAACTGCAGGGTACGGGCTACACCTTC | CASSQLQGTGYTF
TRBJ1-2 | TRBV6-5 | 15 | NA | TRBD1 | TGTGCCAGCACTCAGGGACAGAGGGCTAACTATGGCTACACCTTC | CASTQGQRANYGYTF
TRBJ1-5 | TRBV14 | 14 | NA | NA | TGTGCCAGCAGCTCCGGAGTCTTAGGGGCCCTCCAGCATTTT | CASSSGVLGALQHF
TRBJ1-6 | TRBV5-4 | 14 | NA | TRBD1 | TGTGCCAGCAGCTTGGAACAGGGGCCGTCACCCCTCCACTTT | CASSLEQGPSPLHF
TRBJ2-3 | TRBV6-5 | 12 | NA | NA | TGTGCCAGCAGGGGCAGTACAGATACGCAGTATTTT | CASRGSTDTQYF
TRBJ2-4 | TRBV5-1 | 14 | NA | NA | TGCGCCAGCAGCTTAAACAGGGGGGGGGACATTCAGTACTTC | CASSLNRGGDIQYF
TRBJ2-5 | TRBV6-1 | 12 | NA | NA | TGTGCCAGTACATTGTACCAAGAGACCCAGTACTTC | CASTLYQETQYF
TRBJ2-2 | TRBV12-2 | 18 | NA | NA | TGTGCAAGTCACCTAGGACTTGACGGGAGGATGGGCACCGGGGAGCTGTTTTTT | CASHLGLDGRMGTGELFF
TRBJ1-5 | TRBV6-5 | 14 | NA | TRBD1 | TGTGCCAGCAGAACCGGACAGGGGTCTCAGCCCCAGCATTTT | CASRTGQGSQPQHF
TRBJ2-7 | TRBV21-1 | 16 | NA | NA | TGTGCCAGCAGCAAAACCAAGCTAGCGGGGGAACTCGAGCAGTACTTC | CASSKTKLAGELEQYF
TRBJ2-1 | TRBV4-2 | 15 | NA | TRBD2 | TGTGCCAGCAGCCCCGGGACTAGCGTTAGGGATGAGCAGTTCTTC | CASSPGTSVRDEQFF
TRBJ2-7 | TRBV5-1 | 14 | NA | NA | TGCGCCAGCAGCTTGGAGGAGGGCCCCTACGAGCAGTACTTC | CASSLEEGPYEQYF
TRBJ1-1 | TRBV7-2 | 13 | NA | NA | TGTGCCAGCAGCTTGAGAGGGCCCACTGAAGCTTTCTTT | CASSLRGPTEAFF
TRBJ2-2 | TRBV5-1 | 18 | few | NA | TGCGCCAGCAGCCACACAATTGCAGGGGAAATGAACCTAAGGGAGCTGTTTTTT | CASSHTIAGEMNLRELFF
TRBJ2-5 | TRBV30 | 11 | NA | NA | TGTGCCTGGGACAGCCAAGAGACCCAGTACTTC | CAWDSQETQYF
TRBJ1-3 | TRBV2 | 14 | NA | TRBD1 | TGTGCCAGCAGCCCAGACAGGGCTGGAAACACCATATATTTT | CASSPDRAGNTIYF
TRBJ1-3 | TRBV5-1 | 14 | NA | NA | TGCGCCAGCAGGTCAGGCGACTCTGGAAACACCATATATTTT | CASRSGDSGNTIYF
TRBJ1-2 | TRBV6-5 | 13 | NA | NA | TGTGCCAGCAGGCGAGACAGTAACTATGGCTACACCTTC | CASRRDSNYGYTF
TRBJ1-4 | TRBV7-9 | 15 | NA | TRBD1 | TGTGCCAGCAGCACAGACAGGGTTAGAGGTGAAAAACTGTTTTTT | CASSTDRVRGEKLFF
TRBJ2-7 | TRBV7-9 | 15 | NA | TRBD1 | TGTGCCAGCAGCGAGCGGGCAGGGGGCCCCTACGAGCAGTACTTC | CASSERAGGPYEQYF
TRBJ1-5 | TRBV10-3 | 16 | NA | NA | TGTGCCACCGGAGGTCCCGCAGGGGATCAAGGTCAGCCCCAGCATTTT | CATGGPAGDQGQPQHF
TRBJ1-1 | TRBV5-4 | 16 | NA | NA | TGTGCCAGCAGCTTGGCGGGTGGGGGGGCGCACACTGAAGCTTTCTTT | CASSLAGGGAHTEAFF
TRBJ2-1 | TRBV6-4 | 15 | few | TRBD2 | TGTGCCAGCAGTGAGACTAGCGGGGGGGTCAATGAGCAGTTCTTC | CASSETSGGVNEQFF
TRBJ2-5 | TRBV6-1 | 15 | once | TRBD2 | TGTGCCAGCAGCTTGACCGGGACTAGAGGAGAGACCCAGTACTTC | CASSLTGTRGETQYF
TRBJ1-4 | TRBV5-1 | 14 | once | TRBD1 | TGCGCCAGCAGCGCGGGACAGGGGTACGAAAAACTGTTTTTT | CASSAGQGYEKLFF
TRBJ2-7 | TRBV7-9 | 14 | once | NA | TGTGCCAGCAGCAGTGATAGTCCGGGCTACGAGCAGTACTTC | CASSSDSPGYEQYF
TRBJ1-2 | TRBV30 | 14 | NA | TRBD1 | TGTGCCTGGATCGGGGACAGCAAAACTGTGGCTACATCCTTC | CAWIGDSKTVATSF
TRBJ2-1 | TRBV6-5 | 16 | NA | TRBD2 | TGTGCCAGCAGTTCTGCGGGAGCGGGCTCCTACAATGAGCAGTTCTTC | CASSSAGAGSYNEQFF
TRBJ2-2 | TRBV27 | 19 | few | TRBD2 | TGTGCCAGCAGTTTACTCACTCCGGGACTAGCGGCGAACACCGGGGAGCTGTTTTTT | CASSLLTPGLAANTGELFF
TRBJ2-1 | TRBV7-9 | 13 | NA | NA | TGTGCCAGCAGCTTAGGGACTGAGGGTGAGCAGTTCTTC | CASSLGTEGEQFF
TRBJ2-2 | TRBV11-1 | 15 | NA | NA | TGTGCCAGCAGCTTAGGACAAACATTCTTCGGGGAGCTGTTTTTT | CASSLGQTFFGELFF
TRBJ1-4 | TRBV29-1 | 12 | NA | NA | TGCAGCGTTGAAGGGCAGGGGGAAAAACTGTTTTTT | CSVEGQGEKLFF
TRBJ2-3 | TRBV6-6 | 16 | NA | TRBD2 | TGTGCCAGCAGTAGGCTGGAGCGGGGGGGCACAGATACGCAGTATTTT | CASSRLERGGTDTQYF
TRBJ1-1 | TRBV10-3 | 18 | NA | TRBD1 | TGTGCCATCAGTGCTACGGGGACAGGGGGGTCCATGAACACTGAAGCTTTCTTT | CAISATGTGGSMNTEAFF
TRBJ2-5 | TRBV5-5 | 13 | NA | NA | TGTGCCAGCAGCTTGCCAGGTCAAGAGACCCAGTACTTC | CASSLPGQETQYF
TRBJ2-2 | TRBV5-1 | 14 | NA | NA | TGCGCCAGCAGCTGGGGACAGAACACCGGGGAGCTGTTTTTT | CASSWGQNTGELFF
TRBJ1-4 | TRBV2 | 15 | NA | NA | TGTGCCAGCAGCGCCAGACAAGCAACTAATGAAAAACTGTTTTTT | CASSARQATNEKLFF
TRBJ1-1 | TRBV19 | 15 | NA | TRBD1 | TGTGCCAGCCACTATCCGGGACAGGGGACCACTGAAGCTTTCTTT | CASHYPGQGTTEAFF
TRBJ2-7 | TRBV28 | 15 | NA | NA | TGTGCCAGCAGTCAAGACACGACGCCGATTTACGAGCAGTACTTC | CASSQDTTPIYEQYF
TRBJ2-7 | TRBV21-1 | 17 | NA | NA | TGTGCCAGCAGCAAAGAAGGGGGACGGGGTCAGGCGTCTAGGCAGTACTTC | CASSKEGGRGQASRQYF
TRBJ2-7 | TRBV19 | 14 | once | NA | TGTGCCAGTAGTATAGTCGAAGCCTCCTACGAGCAGTACTTC | CASSIVEASYEQYF